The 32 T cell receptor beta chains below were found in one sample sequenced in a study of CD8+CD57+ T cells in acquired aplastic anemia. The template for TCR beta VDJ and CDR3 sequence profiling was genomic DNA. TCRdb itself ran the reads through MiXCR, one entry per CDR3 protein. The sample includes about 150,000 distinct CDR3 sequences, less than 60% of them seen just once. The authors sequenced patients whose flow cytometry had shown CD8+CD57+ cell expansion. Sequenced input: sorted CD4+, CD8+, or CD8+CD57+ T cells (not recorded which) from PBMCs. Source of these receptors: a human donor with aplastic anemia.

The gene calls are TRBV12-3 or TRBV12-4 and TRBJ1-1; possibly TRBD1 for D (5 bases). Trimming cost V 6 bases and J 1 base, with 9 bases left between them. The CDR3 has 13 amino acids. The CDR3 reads CASRAGRNTEAFF. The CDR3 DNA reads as TGTGCCAGCAGGGCGGGACGGAACACTGAAGCTTTCTTT.

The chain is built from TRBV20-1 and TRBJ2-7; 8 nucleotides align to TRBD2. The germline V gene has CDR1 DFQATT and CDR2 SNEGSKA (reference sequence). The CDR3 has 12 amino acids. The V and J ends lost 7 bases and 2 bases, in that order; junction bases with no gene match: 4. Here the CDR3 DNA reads TGCAGTGGGACTAGCCCGACCTACGAGCAGTACTTC. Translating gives CSGTSPTYEQYF.

The CDR3 nucleotides read TGTGCCACCAGCAGGGACTATACGCAGTATTTT. Translating gives CATSRDYTQYF. The chain recombines TRBV15 with TRBJ2-3; a possible D gene is TRBD2 (5 bases). Deletions cut 3 bases from V and 7 bases from J, with 5 bases between. The CDR3 runs 11 residues. The germline V gene encodes CDR1 LNHNV and CDR2 YYDKDF (reference sequence).

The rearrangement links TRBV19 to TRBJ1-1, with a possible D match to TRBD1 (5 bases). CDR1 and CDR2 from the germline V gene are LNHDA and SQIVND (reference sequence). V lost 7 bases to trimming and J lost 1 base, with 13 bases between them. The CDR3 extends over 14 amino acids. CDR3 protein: CASKRTDRNTEAFF. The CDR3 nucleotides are TGTGCCAGTAAACGAACCGACAGGAACACTGAAGCTTTCTTT. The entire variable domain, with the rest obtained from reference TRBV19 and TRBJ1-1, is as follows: DGGITQSPKYLFRKEGQNVTLSCEQNLNHDAMYWYRQDPGQGLRLIYYSQIVNDFQKGDIAEGYSVSREKKESFPLTVTSAQKNPTAFYLCASKRTDRNTEAFFGQGTRLTVV.

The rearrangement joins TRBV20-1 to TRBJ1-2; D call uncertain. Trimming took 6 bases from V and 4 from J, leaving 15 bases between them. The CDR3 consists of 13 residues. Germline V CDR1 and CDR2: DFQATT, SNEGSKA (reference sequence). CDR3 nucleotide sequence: TGCAGTGCCCCCCCAACACCCATCTATGGCTACACCTTC. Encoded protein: CSAPPTPIYGYTF.

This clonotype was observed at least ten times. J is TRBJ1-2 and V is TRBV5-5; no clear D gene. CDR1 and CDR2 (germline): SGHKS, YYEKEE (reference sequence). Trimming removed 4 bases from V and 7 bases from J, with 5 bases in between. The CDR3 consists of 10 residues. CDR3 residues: CASSTVGYTF. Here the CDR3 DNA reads TGTGCCAGCAGCACCGTTGGCTACACCTTC.

This chain's CDR3 is CASSQGLGGRDQETQYF. CDR3 DNA: TGTGCCAGCAGCCAGGGGCTCGGGGGCCGTGACCAAGAGACCCAGTACTTC. This chain uses TRBV14 with TRBJ2-5; D possibly matches TRBD1 or TRBD2 (6 bases each). Germline values: CDR1 SGHDN, CDR2 FVKESK. This CDR3 spans 17 amino acids. Trimming removed 3 bases from V and 0 bases from J, with 17 bases in between.

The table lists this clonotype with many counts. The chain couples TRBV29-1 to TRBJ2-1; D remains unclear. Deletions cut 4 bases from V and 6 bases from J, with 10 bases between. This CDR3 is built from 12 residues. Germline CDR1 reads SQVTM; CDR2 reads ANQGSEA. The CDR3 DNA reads TGCAGCGTTGGTCGCCAGCCCAATGAGCAGTTCTTC. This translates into CSVGRQPNEQFF.

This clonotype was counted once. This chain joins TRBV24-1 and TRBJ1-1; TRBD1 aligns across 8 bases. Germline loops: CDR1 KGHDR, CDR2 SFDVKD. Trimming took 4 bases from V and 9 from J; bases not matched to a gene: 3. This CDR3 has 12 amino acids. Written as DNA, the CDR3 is TGTGCCACCAGTGAGGACAGGGCCCAAGCTTTCTTT. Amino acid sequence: CATSEDRAQAFF.

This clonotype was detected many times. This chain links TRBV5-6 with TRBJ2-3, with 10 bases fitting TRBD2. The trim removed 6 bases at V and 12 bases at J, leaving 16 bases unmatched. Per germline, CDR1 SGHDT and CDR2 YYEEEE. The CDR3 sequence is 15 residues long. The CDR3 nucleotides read TGTGCCAGCAACTTCCTGGACGTAGCGGGGGGTCATCAGTATTTT. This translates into CASNFLDVAGGHQYF.

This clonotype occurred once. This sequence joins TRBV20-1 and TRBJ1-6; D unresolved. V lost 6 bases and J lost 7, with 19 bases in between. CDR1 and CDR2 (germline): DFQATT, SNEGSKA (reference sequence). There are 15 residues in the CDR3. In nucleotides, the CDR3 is TGCAGTGCCAATAGACTGGCGGCAGAGAATTCACCCCTCCACTTT. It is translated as CSANRLAAENSPLHF.

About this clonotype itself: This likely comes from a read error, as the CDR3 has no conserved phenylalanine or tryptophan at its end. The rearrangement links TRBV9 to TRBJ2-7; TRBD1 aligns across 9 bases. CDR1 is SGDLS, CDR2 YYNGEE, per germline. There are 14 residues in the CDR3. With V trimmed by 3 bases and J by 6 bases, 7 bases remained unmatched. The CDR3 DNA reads TGTGCCAGCAGCGGAGGGACAGGGCAAGGCGAGCAGTACCTC. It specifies CASSGGTGQGEQYL.

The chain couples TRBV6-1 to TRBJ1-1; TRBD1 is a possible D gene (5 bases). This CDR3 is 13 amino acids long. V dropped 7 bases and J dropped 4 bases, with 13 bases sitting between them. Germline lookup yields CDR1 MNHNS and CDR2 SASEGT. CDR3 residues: CASTREGLTEAFF. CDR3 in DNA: TGTGCCAGCACTCGCGAGGGGCTCACTGAAGCTTTCTTT.

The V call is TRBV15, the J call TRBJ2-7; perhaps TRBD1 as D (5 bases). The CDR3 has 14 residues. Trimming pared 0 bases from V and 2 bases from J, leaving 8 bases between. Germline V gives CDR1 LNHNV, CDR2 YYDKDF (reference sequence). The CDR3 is CATSRDRGTYEQYF. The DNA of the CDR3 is TGTGCCACCAGCAGAGATAGGGGCACCTACGAGCAGTACTTC.

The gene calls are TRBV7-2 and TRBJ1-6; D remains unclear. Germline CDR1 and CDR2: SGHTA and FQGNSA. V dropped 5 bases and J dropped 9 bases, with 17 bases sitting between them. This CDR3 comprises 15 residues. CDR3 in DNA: TGTGCCAGCAGCATGACAACGGGGAACGGTTCACCCCTCCACTTT. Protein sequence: CASSMTTGNGSPLHF.

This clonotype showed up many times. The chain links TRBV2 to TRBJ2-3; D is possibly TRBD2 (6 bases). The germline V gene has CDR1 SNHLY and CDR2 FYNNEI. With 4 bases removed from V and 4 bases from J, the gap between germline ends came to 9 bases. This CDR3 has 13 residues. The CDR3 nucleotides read TGTGCCAGCAGTGTTGGAGGGGCAGATACGCAGTATTTT. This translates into CASSVGGADTQYF.

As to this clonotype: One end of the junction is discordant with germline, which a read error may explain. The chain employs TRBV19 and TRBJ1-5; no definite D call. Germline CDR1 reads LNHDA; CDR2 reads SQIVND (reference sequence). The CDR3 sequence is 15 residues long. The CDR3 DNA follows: TGTGCTAGTAGTATTGGGATACTTAGCAATCAGCCCCAGCATTTT. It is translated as CASSIGILSNQPQHF. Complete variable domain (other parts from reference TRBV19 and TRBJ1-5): DGGITQSPKYLFRKEGQNVTLSCEQNLNHDAMYWYRQDPGQGLRLIYYSQIVNDFQKGDIAEGYSVSREKKESFPLTVTSAQKNPTAFYLCASSIGILSNQPQHFGDGTRLSIL.

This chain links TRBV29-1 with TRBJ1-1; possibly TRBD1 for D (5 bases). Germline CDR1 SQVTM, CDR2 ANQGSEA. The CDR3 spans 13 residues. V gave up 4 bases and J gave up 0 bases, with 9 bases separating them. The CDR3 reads CSVGRALNTEAFF. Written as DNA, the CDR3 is TGCAGCGTTGGCAGGGCCTTGAACACTGAAGCTTTCTTT.

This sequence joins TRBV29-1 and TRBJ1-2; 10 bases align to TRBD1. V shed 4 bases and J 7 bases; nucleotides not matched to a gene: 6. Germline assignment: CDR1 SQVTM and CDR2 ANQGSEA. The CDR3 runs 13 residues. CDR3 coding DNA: TGCAGCGTTGCCGGGACAGGGGATCGTGGCTACACCTTC. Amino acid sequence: CSVAGTGDRGYTF.

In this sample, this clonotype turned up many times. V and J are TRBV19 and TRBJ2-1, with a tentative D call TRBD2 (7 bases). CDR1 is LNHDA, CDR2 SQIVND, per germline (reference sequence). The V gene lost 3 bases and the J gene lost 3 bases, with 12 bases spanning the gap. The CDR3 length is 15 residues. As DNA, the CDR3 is TGTGCCAGTAGTATTTCGGGGGGCCTCTACAATGAGCAGTTCTTC. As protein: CASSISGGLYNEQFF.

CDR3 coding DNA: TGTGCCACCAGCAGAGACGGCCAAGAGACCCAGTACTTC. Protein product: CATSRDGQETQYF. V and J are TRBV15 and TRBJ2-5; D unclear. Germline V CDR1 and CDR2: LNHNV, YYDKDF (reference sequence). CDR3 length: 13 residues. V lost 0 bases to trimming and J lost 1 base, with 3 bases between them.

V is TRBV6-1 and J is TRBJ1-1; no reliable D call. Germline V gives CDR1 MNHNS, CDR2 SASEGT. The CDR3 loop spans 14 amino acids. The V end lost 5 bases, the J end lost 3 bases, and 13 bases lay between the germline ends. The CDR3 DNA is TGTGCCAGCAGTCGATCCCCCGAAGACACTGAAGCTTTCTTT. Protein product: CASSRSPEDTEAFF.

The CDR3 loop is CASSPARRTGGDYGYTF. CDR3 DNA: TGTGCCAGCAGTCCCGCCCGTAGGACAGGGGGCGACTATGGCTACACCTTC. The genes are TRBV2 and TRBJ1-2; TRBD1 aligns across 11 bases. Germline V gene lookup returns CDR1 SNHLY and CDR2 FYNNEI. V lost 5 bases to trimming and J lost 3 bases; unmatched junction nucleotides: 11. The CDR3 has 17 amino acids.

The CDR3 sequence is CSANSGRAVIYEQFF. CDR3 nucleotides: TGCAGTGCTAATAGCGGGAGGGCTGTTATATATGAGCAGTTCTTC. The chain is built from TRBV20-1 and TRBJ2-1; 11 bases are a match to TRBD2. The V gene's germline CDR1 is DFQATT and CDR2 SNEGSKA (reference sequence). The length of the CDR3 is 15 residues. After removal of 4 bases from V and 8 bases from J, the junction contained 10 bases not matched to a gene.

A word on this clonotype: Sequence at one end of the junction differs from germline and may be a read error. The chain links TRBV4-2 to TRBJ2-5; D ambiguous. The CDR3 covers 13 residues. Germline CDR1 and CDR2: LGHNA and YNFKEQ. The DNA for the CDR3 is TGTGCTAGCAGCCAAAGAAACGGGGAGACCCAGTACTTC. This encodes CASSQRNGETQYF.

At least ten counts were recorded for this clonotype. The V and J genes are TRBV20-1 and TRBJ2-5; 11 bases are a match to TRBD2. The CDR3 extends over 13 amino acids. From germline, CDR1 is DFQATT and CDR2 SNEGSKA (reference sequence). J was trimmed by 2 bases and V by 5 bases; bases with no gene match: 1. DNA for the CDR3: TGCAGTGCTTGGACTAGCGGGCAAGAGACCCAGTACTTC. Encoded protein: CSAWTSGQETQYF.

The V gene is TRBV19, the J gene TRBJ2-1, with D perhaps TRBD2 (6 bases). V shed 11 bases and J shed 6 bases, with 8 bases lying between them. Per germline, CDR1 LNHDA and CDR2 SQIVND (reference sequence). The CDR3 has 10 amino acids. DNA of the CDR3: TGTGCCGGGGGGAGCAATGAGCAGTTCTTC. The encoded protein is CAGGSNEQFF.

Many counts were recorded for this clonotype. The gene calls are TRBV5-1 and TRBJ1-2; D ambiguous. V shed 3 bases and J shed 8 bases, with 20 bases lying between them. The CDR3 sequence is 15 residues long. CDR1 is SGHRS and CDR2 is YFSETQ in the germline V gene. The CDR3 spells CASSSTTVPAGGYTF. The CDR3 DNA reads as TGCGCCAGCAGCTCCACCACCGTACCAGCGGGAGGCTACACCTTC.

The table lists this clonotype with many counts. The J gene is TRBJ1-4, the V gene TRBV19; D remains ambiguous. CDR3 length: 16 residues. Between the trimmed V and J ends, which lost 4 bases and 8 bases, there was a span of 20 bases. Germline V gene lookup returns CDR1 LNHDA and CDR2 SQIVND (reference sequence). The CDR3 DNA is TGTGCCAGTAGTAACGCGAGAACTTTAAGTGGGGAAAAACTGTTTTTT. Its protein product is CASSNARTLSGEKLFF.

CDR3 protein: CASTLAGVGIQYF. The CDR3 DNA is TGCGCCAGCACCCTAGCGGGGGTAGGCATTCAGTACTTC. This sequence joins TRBV5-1 and TRBJ2-4; 10 nucleotides match TRBD2. J was trimmed by 9 bases and V by 6 bases; bases with no gene match: 6. The germline V gene encodes CDR1 SGHRS and CDR2 YFSETQ. The CDR3 loop spans 13 amino acids.

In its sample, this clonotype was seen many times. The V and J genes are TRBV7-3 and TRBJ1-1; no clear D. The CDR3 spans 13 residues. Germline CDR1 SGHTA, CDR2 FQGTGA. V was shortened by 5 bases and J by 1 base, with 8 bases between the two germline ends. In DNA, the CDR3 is TGTGCCAGCAGCGTAGGGCCGAACACTGAAGCTTTCTTT. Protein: CASSVGPNTEAFF.

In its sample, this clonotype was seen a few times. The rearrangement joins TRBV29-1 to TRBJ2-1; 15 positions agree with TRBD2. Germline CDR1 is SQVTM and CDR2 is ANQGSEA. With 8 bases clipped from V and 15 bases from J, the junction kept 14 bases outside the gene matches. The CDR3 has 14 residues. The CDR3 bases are TGCAGCCCCTGGTTGGGACTAGCGGGAGGCGGGCGGTTCTTC. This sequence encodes CSPWLGLAGGGRFF.